This is a list of T cell receptor beta chains from one sample in a study of blood T cell repertoires in COVID-19. Profiling relied on immunoSEQ multiplex PCR, and the TCRdb table lists in-frame clones only, not all of them. This sample yields some 87,000 clones, of which 84% are seen a single time; 24% belongs to the top ten. Material for sequencing was peripheral blood. These receptors all stem from a human donor in a cohort sampled during active COVID-19. The CDR3 runs from the conserved cysteine through the conserved F or W. The D gene is left open where the match is weak. A row's size may be missing; if present it is once, few, many or a size class.

d_gene: TRBD1
len: 16
v_gene: TRBV11-2
j_gene: TRBJ1-4
abundance: .
CDR3aa: CASSATQGAQVEKLFF
CDR3nt: TGTGCCAGCAGCGCCACACAGGGGGCGCAGGTTGAAAAACTGTTTTTT

d_gene: TRBD2
len: 19
v_gene: TRBV4-1
j_gene: TRBJ2-3
abundance: .
CDR3aa: CASSQEPSRAGASTDTQYF
CDR3nt: TGCGCCAGCAGCCAAGAGCCGAGCCGAGCGGGAGCCTCCACAGATACGCAGTATTTT

d_gene: TRBD1
len: 15
v_gene: TRBV28
j_gene: TRBJ1-6
abundance: once
CDR3aa: CASSLSARGLSPLHF
CDR3nt: TGTGCCAGCAGTTTAAGTGCCAGGGGGCTTTCACCCCTCCACTTT

d_gene: TRBD2
len: 15
v_gene: TRBV27
j_gene: TRBJ2-7
abundance: .
CDR3aa: CASSLGSGSTYEQYF
CDR3nt: TGTGCCAGCAGTTTAGGTAGCGGGAGCACCTACGAGCAGTACTTC

d_gene: TRBD1
len: 15
v_gene: TRBV18
j_gene: TRBJ2-5
abundance: .
CDR3aa: CASSPLTGTQETQYF
CDR3nt: TGTGCCAGCTCACCCCTGACAGGGACCCAAGAGACCCAGTACTTC

d_gene: TRBD1
len: 16
v_gene: TRBV5-1
j_gene: TRBJ2-1
abundance: .
CDR3aa: CASSLEGQRSYNEQFF
CDR3nt: TGCGCCAGCAGCTTGGAGGGACAGAGGTCCTACAATGAGCAGTTCTTC

d_gene: TRBD1
len: 14
v_gene: TRBV5-1
j_gene: TRBJ1-1
abundance: .
CDR3aa: CASSIQGGGTEAFF
CDR3nt: TGCGCCAGCAGTATACAGGGGGGAGGAACTGAAGCTTTCTTT

d_gene: .
len: 17
v_gene: TRBV6-4
j_gene: TRBJ1-6
abundance: .
CDR3aa: CASNRVFSFSYNSPLHF
CDR3nt: TGTGCCAGTAACAGGGTTTTCTCTTTCTCCTATAATTCACCCCTCCACTTT

d_gene: TRBD1
len: 15
v_gene: TRBV18
j_gene: TRBJ1-2
abundance: .
CDR3aa: CASSLPGQGNYGYTF
CDR3nt: TGTGCCAGCTCATTACCGGGACAGGGGAACTATGGCTACACCTTC

d_gene: .
len: 13
v_gene: TRBV5-6
j_gene: TRBJ1-3
abundance: .
CDR3aa: CASSLVESDTIYF
CDR3nt: TGTGCCAGCAGCTTGGTTGAGTCGGACACCATATATTTT

d_gene: .
len: 12
v_gene: TRBV7-8
j_gene: TRBJ2-7
abundance: .
CDR3aa: CASSLERGDSRF
CDR3nt: TGTGCCAGCAGCTTAGAGAGGGGGGACAGCCGGTTC

d_gene: TRBD1
len: 15
v_gene: TRBV14
j_gene: TRBJ1-6
abundance: .
CDR3aa: CASSAGQGGNSPLHF
CDR3nt: TGTGCCAGCAGCGCCGGACAGGGGGGTAATTCACCCCTCCACTTT

d_gene: .
len: 15
v_gene: TRBV4-3
j_gene: TRBJ1-5
abundance: .
CDR3aa: CASSQDVGGNQPQHF
CDR3nt: TGCGCCAGCAGCCAAGATGTCGGGGGAAATCAGCCCCAGCATTTT

d_gene: TRBD1
len: 14
v_gene: TRBV11-2
j_gene: TRBJ1-1
abundance: .
CDR3aa: CASSSGQADTEAFF
CDR3nt: TGTGCCAGCAGCTCCGGACAGGCTGACACTGAAGCTTTCTTT

d_gene: TRBD2
len: 15
v_gene: TRBV7-9
j_gene: TRBJ2-3
abundance: once
CDR3aa: CASSLVLGRADTQYF
CDR3nt: TGTGCCAGCAGCTTAGTCCTAGGGAGGGCAGATACGCAGTATTTT

d_gene: .
len: 12
v_gene: TRBV7-2
j_gene: TRBJ2-7
abundance: .
CDR3aa: CASSLAPREQYF
CDR3nt: TGTGCCAGCAGCTTAGCCCCCCGCGAGCAGTACTTC

d_gene: TRBD1
len: 16
v_gene: TRBV5-1
j_gene: TRBJ1-1
abundance: .
CDR3aa: CASSLEPGGHGTEAFF
CDR3nt: TGCGCCAGCAGCTTGGAACCAGGGGGCCATGGCACTGAAGCTTTCTTT

d_gene: TRBD1
len: 15
v_gene: TRBV10-3
j_gene: TRBJ1-1
abundance: .
CDR3aa: CAISEGQGLNTEAFF
CDR3nt: TGTGCCATCAGTGAGGGACAGGGCCTGAACACTGAAGCTTTCTTT

d_gene: TRBD2
len: 14
v_gene: TRBV7-2
j_gene: TRBJ2-3
abundance: once
CDR3aa: CASMGGISTDTQYF
CDR3nt: TGTGCCAGCATGGGGGGGATCAGCACAGATACGCAGTATTTT

d_gene: TRBD1
len: 13
v_gene: TRBV4-1
j_gene: TRBJ1-1
abundance: .
CDR3aa: CASSHKGATEAFF
CDR3nt: TGCGCCAGCAGCCACAAGGGGGCAACTGAAGCTTTCTTT

d_gene: .
len: 13
v_gene: TRBV28
j_gene: TRBJ2-7
abundance: .
CDR3aa: CASRGQGSYEQYF
CDR3nt: TGTGCCAGCCGCGGACAAGGCAGCTACGAGCAGTACTTC

d_gene: TRBD1
len: 17
v_gene: TRBV4-1
j_gene: TRBJ2-6
abundance: .
CDR3aa: CASSQADRDAGANVLTF
CDR3nt: TGCGCCAGCAGCCAGGCGGACAGGGATGCTGGGGCCAACGTCCTGACTTTC

d_gene: TRBD2
len: 15
v_gene: TRBV4-2
j_gene: TRBJ2-1
abundance: .
CDR3aa: CASSLQRGDGSEQFF
CDR3nt: TGTGCCAGCAGCCTACAGCGGGGGGACGGTTCTGAGCAGTTCTTC

d_gene: .
len: 16
v_gene: TRBV3-1/TRBV3-2
j_gene: TRBJ2-7
abundance: .
CDR3aa: CASSSPGRSPSYEQYF
CDR3nt: TGTGCCAGCAGCTCTCCCGGGAGATCCCCTTCCTACGAGCAGTACTTC

d_gene: .
len: 14
v_gene: TRBV24-1
j_gene: TRBJ1-4
abundance: .
CDR3aa: CATSDRATNEKLFF
CDR3nt: TGTGCCACCAGTGACAGGGCAACTAATGAAAAACTGTTTTTT

d_gene: .
len: 15
v_gene: TRBV5-5
j_gene: TRBJ2-1
abundance: .
CDR3aa: CASSVTDPSYNEQFF
CDR3nt: TGTGCCAGCAGCGTGACAGATCCCTCCTACAATGAGCAGTTCTTC

d_gene: .
len: 15
v_gene: TRBV5-4
j_gene: TRBJ1-4
abundance: .
CDR3aa: CASSLDRQRHEKLFF
CDR3nt: TGTGCCAGCAGCTTGGATAGACAGCGTCATGAAAAACTGTTTTTT

d_gene: TRBD1
len: 14
v_gene: TRBV29-1
j_gene: TRBJ1-2
abundance: few
CDR3aa: CSVGRTGEHYGYTF
CDR3nt: TGCAGCGTTGGAAGGACAGGGGAACATTATGGCTACACCTTC

d_gene: .
len: 12
v_gene: TRBV12-3/TRBV12-4
j_gene: TRBJ1-6
abundance: .
CDR3aa: CASSLSRSPLHF
CDR3nt: TGTGCCAGCAGTTTGAGCAGGTCACCCCTCCACTTT

d_gene: TRBD1
len: 15
v_gene: TRBV6-5
j_gene: TRBJ1-2
abundance: few
CDR3aa: CASSLRQGVVYGYTF
CDR3nt: TGTGCCAGCAGTCTCCGACAGGGGGTAGTCTATGGCTACACCTTC

d_gene: .
len: 15
v_gene: TRBV7-6
j_gene: TRBJ1-3
abundance: .
CDR3aa: CASSLEDRSGNTIYF
CDR3nt: TGTGCCAGCAGCTTAGAGGATAGGAGCGGAAACACCATATATTTT

d_gene: .
len: 14
v_gene: TRBV5-8
j_gene: TRBJ2-7
abundance: .
CDR3aa: CASSRKTSSYEQYF
CDR3nt: TGTGCCAGCAGCCGGAAGACTAGCTCCTACGAGCAGTACTTC

d_gene: .
len: 13
v_gene: TRBV4-3
j_gene: TRBJ2-7
abundance: .
CDR3aa: CASSQEVANEQYF
CDR3nt: TGCGCCAGCAGCCAAGAAGTCGCTAACGAGCAGTACTTC

d_gene: TRBD2
len: 16
v_gene: TRBV27
j_gene: TRBJ2-1
abundance: .
CDR3aa: CASSLHPLLAGVEQFF
CDR3nt: TGTGCCAGCAGTTTACACCCGTTGCTAGCGGGAGTTGAGCAGTTCTTC

d_gene: .
len: 13
v_gene: TRBV7-8
j_gene: TRBJ2-7
abundance: .
CDR3aa: CASSSNLAEEQYF
CDR3nt: TGTGCCAGCAGCTCCAATCTGGCGGAGGAGCAGTACTTC

d_gene: TRBD2
len: 15
v_gene: TRBV6-5
j_gene: TRBJ2-3
abundance: few
CDR3aa: CASSPPAGGSDTQYF
CDR3nt: TGTGCCAGCAGCCCCCCCGCGGGAGGGTCAGATACGCAGTATTTT

d_gene: TRBD1
len: 14
v_gene: TRBV5-6
j_gene: TRBJ1-6
abundance: once
CDR3aa: CASSGSGGGSPLHF
CDR3nt: TGTGCCAGCAGCGGATCAGGGGGAGGTTCACCCCTCCACTTT

d_gene: TRBD2
len: 16
v_gene: TRBV27
j_gene: TRBJ2-7
abundance: .
CDR3aa: CASRPSGLAGAYEQYF
CDR3nt: TGTGCCAGCAGACCCAGCGGACTAGCGGGGGCCTACGAGCAGTACTTC

d_gene: .
len: 13
v_gene: TRBV28
j_gene: TRBJ1-2
abundance: .
CDR3aa: CASSRGANYGYTF
CDR3nt: TGTGCCAGCAGTCGGGGGGCTAACTATGGCTACACCTTC

d_gene: TRBD2
len: 17
v_gene: TRBV4-1
j_gene: TRBJ2-5
abundance: .
CDR3aa: CASSQAPSGVWGETQYF
CDR3nt: TGCGCCAGCAGCCAAGCCCCCAGCGGGGTGTGGGGAGAGACCCAGTACTTC

d_gene: TRBD2
len: 15
v_gene: TRBV2
j_gene: TRBJ2-1
abundance: .
CDR3aa: CASSVDGRAVDEQFF
CDR3nt: TGTGCCAGCAGTGTAGACGGGAGGGCCGTCGATGAGCAGTTCTTC

d_gene: .
len: 14
v_gene: TRBV12-5
j_gene: TRBJ1-6
abundance: .
CDR3aa: CASGFWQGSSPLHF
CDR3nt: TGTGCTAGTGGTTTTTGGCAGGGGAGTTCACCCCTCCACTTT

d_gene: .
len: 15
v_gene: TRBV28
j_gene: TRBJ2-5
abundance: .
CDR3aa: CASSPGGGSRETQYF
CDR3nt: TGTGCCAGCAGTCCAGGGGGCGGGAGTAGGGAGACCCAGTACTTC

d_gene: .
len: 14
v_gene: TRBV7-9
j_gene: TRBJ2-1
abundance: .
CDR3aa: CASSGSGAHNEQFF
CDR3nt: TGTGCCAGCAGCGGCAGCGGAGCTCACAATGAGCAGTTCTTC

d_gene: TRBD1
len: 14
v_gene: TRBV6-2/TRBV6-3
j_gene: TRBJ1-5
abundance: .
CDR3aa: CASSQTGNNQPQHF
CDR3nt: TGTGCCAGCAGCCAGACAGGGAACAATCAGCCCCAGCATTTT

d_gene: .
len: 15
v_gene: TRBV24-1
j_gene: TRBJ1-5
abundance: .
CDR3aa: CATSERDSPNQPQHF
CDR3nt: TGTGCCACCAGTGAACGGGACTCCCCAAATCAGCCCCAGCATTTT

d_gene: .
len: 13
v_gene: TRBV7-9
j_gene: TRBJ2-2
abundance: .
CDR3aa: CASSFPATGELFF
CDR3nt: TGTGCCAGCAGCTTCCCCGCGACCGGGGAGCTGTTTTTT

d_gene: TRBD1
len: 11
v_gene: TRBV20-1
j_gene: TRBJ1-1
abundance: once
CDR3aa: CSAAPGQVNFF
CDR3nt: TGCAGTGCTGCCCCGGGACAGGTAAATTTCTTT

d_gene: TRBD1
len: 15
v_gene: TRBV7-9
j_gene: TRBJ2-5
abundance: .
CDR3aa: CASSLVDRAQETQYF
CDR3nt: TGTGCCAGCAGCTTAGTGGACAGGGCCCAAGAGACCCAGTACTTC

d_gene: .
len: 17
v_gene: TRBV6-2/TRBV6-3
j_gene: TRBJ1-2
abundance: .
CDR3aa: CASSYRQGQFEGYGYTF
CDR3nt: TGTGCCAGCAGTTACCGGCAGGGCCAGTTTGAAGGCTATGGCTACACCTTC

d_gene: .
len: 15
v_gene: TRBV6-5
j_gene: TRBJ2-1
abundance: .
CDR3aa: CASRQVPNSYNEQFF
CDR3nt: TGTGCCAGCAGACAGGTCCCGAACTCCTACAATGAGCAGTTCTTC

d_gene: .
len: 14
v_gene: TRBV3-1/TRBV3-2
j_gene: TRBJ1-2
abundance: once
CDR3aa: CASRASGDNYGYTF
CDR3nt: TGTGCCAGCCGCGCGTCAGGGGATAACTATGGCTACACCTTC

d_gene: TRBD2
len: 15
v_gene: TRBV2
j_gene: TRBJ2-5
abundance: .
CDR3aa: CASRTSGSMGETQYF
CDR3nt: TGTGCCAGCAGGACTAGCGGGAGCATGGGAGAGACCCAGTACTTC

d_gene: .
len: 14
v_gene: TRBV5-8
j_gene: TRBJ2-7
abundance: .
CDR3aa: CASSQEPTTWEQYF
CDR3nt: TGTGCCAGCAGCCAGGAACCCACGACGTGGGAGCAGTACTTC